Listed below are T cell receptor beta chains from one sample, sequenced in a study of shared clonotypes between healthy human individuals. Profiled with immunoSEQ multiplex PCR; TCRdb holds only in-frame clones, not every one. The profile covers 760,000 or so clones, with approximately 96% appearing a single time and about 0.25% taken by the ten largest. Sequencing used naive CD8+ T cells sorted from blood. Source of these receptors: a man aged 25 to 40 in good health. Each CDR3 is given with its conserved first and last residue. D genes are given only for firm matches. Not all rows give a size; the values are once, few, many and, for expanded clones, a class.

V gene	CDR3 length	J gene	D gene	clone size	CDR3 protein	CDR3 DNA
TRBV11-2	15	TRBJ1-1	NA	NA	CASSLLAAVYTEAFF	TGTGCCAGCAGCTTACTGGCGGCAGTTTACACTGAAGCTTTCTTT
TRBV4-1	12	TRBJ1-2	TRBD1	NA	CASSQDRVGYTF	TGCGCCAGCAGCCAGGACAGGGTCGGCTACACCTTC
TRBV30	14	TRBJ2-7	NA	NA	CAWRTGLGPYEQYF	TGTGCCTGGAGAACAGGGTTGGGGCCCTACGAGCAGTACTTC
TRBV14	14	TRBJ1-2	TRBD1	once	CASSLTGTAYGYTF	TGTGCCAGCAGCCTGACCGGGACAGCATATGGCTACACCTTC
TRBV13	13	TRBJ2-1	NA	NA	CASSLLETSVFFF	TGTGCCAGCAGCTTATTGGAGACTAGTGTTTTTTTCTTC
TRBV18	15	TRBJ2-1	NA	NA	CASSPPDLVYNEQFF	TGTGCCAGCTCACCACCGGATTTGGTCTACAATGAGCAGTTCTTC
TRBV9	15	TRBJ2-2	TRBD2	once	CASSVREGRTGELFF	TGTGCCAGCAGCGTACGGGAGGGAAGGACCGGGGAGCTGTTTTTT
TRBV28	17	TRBJ2-1	TRBD1	NA	CASGTGRGSISYNEQFF	TGTGCCAGCGGGACAGGGCGCGGGAGTATCTCCTACAATGAGCAGTTCTTC
TRBV29-1	15	TRBJ2-1	TRBD1	NA	CSVVLRDREYNEQFF	TGCAGCGTTGTCCTCCGGGACAGGGAATACAATGAGCAGTTCTTC
TRBV10-2	16	TRBJ1-1	NA	NA	CASSLRASGTNTEAFF	TGCGCCAGCAGTCTCCGAGCCTCCGGGACGAACACTGAAGCTTTCTTT
TRBV9	14	TRBJ2-2	NA	NA	CASSVGGGTGELFF	TGTGCCAGCAGCGTAGGAGGGGGCACCGGGGAGCTGTTTTTT
TRBV7-3	16	TRBJ2-2	NA	NA	CASSPRLYGDTGELFF	TGTGCCAGCAGCCCACGACTTTATGGGGATACCGGGGAGCTGTTTTTT
TRBV10-3	13	TRBJ2-7	TRBD2	once	CAISFGTSAEQYF	TGTGCCATCAGTTTCGGGACTAGCGCCGAGCAGTACTTC
TRBV9	15	TRBJ2-2	TRBD2	NA	CASSEGLANTGELFF	TGTGCCAGCAGCGAAGGACTAGCTAACACCGGGGAGCTGTTTTTT
TRBV9	15	TRBJ2-3	TRBD1	NA	CASSQSGGGADTQYF	TGTGCCAGCAGCCAGTCAGGGGGCGGCGCAGATACGCAGTATTTT
TRBV27	15	TRBJ1-6	NA	NA	CASSWSLGGYSPLHF	TGTGCCAGCAGTTGGTCTCTCGGGGGCTATTCACCCCTCCACTTT
TRBV4-1	17	TRBJ2-7	NA	NA	CASSPRVVREFNYEQYF	TGCGCCAGCAGTCCTCGTGTCGTGAGGGAGTTCAACTACGAGCAGTACTTC
TRBV27	11	TRBJ2-7	NA	NA	CASSNGYEQYF	TGTGCCAGCAGCAATGGCTACGAGCAGTACTTC
TRBV7-6	15	TRBJ2-7	NA	NA	CASSARAKEGYEQYF	TGTGCCAGCAGCGCCCGGGCCAAGGAAGGCTACGAGCAGTACTTC